This T cell receptor beta chain emerged from a study of PD-1 blockade in mismatch repair-deficient tumors. As for the study in general: Enrolled about 2012-2016, patients had progressing, pretreated mismatch repair-deficient cancers of around twelve types. Findings and limits, study-wide: Rapid post-treatment expansion, then contraction, generally preceding radiologic response, marked tumor-resident clones.

Trimming removed 3 bases at V and 1 base at J, with 12 bases between. This CDR3 has 15 amino acids. The germline CDR1 and CDR2 sequences are WNHNN and SYGVQD (reference sequence). Mismatch repair deficiency was confirmed in all patients, by PCR or immunohistochemistry. The TCR-sequenced patients were a few responders to pembrolizumab. As to this clone: The antigen remains undetermined.

The data were produced by immunoSEQ multiplex PCR, yet TCRdb's version contains in-frame clones alone and is incomplete. The data contain about 84,000 clones, roughly 80% of them seen just once; the ten biggest clones take up under 3%. The sequence derives from an adult with mismatch repair-deficient cancer. This chain joins TRBV10-1 and TRBJ1-1; D might be TRBD1 (5 bases). This sample comprised peripheral blood, obtained 12 weeks after starting pembrolizumab. CDR3 sequence: CASSERGEGNTEAFF. DNA for the CDR3: TGCGCCAGCAGTGAAAGGGGAGAGGGGAACACTGAAGCTTTCTTT.